One T cell receptor (beta chain) is described in this entry. This entry is derived from a study of CD8+CD57+ T cells in acquired aplastic anemia. For CDR3 and TCR beta VDJ profiling, genomic DNA was the template used. MiXCR, run by TCRdb on the reads, gives a single entry per CDR3 protein. The table records fewer than 250,000 distinct CDR3 sequences, approximately 52% of them present only once. V lost 3 bases to trimming and J lost 10 bases, with 13 bases between them. This CDR3 contains 14 residues. The TCR comes from a human donor in good health, serving as a control. The sequenced material came from sorted CD4+, CD8+, or CD8+CD57+ T cells (not recorded which) from PBMCs. The chain recombines TRBV12-3 or TRBV12-4 with TRBJ1-6, with a tentative D call TRBD1 (6 bases). For the CDR3, the DNA is TGTGCCAGCAGTTTGGGACAAGGAGACTCACCCCTCCACTTT. Translated, it gives CASSLGQGDSPLHF.